The 30 T cell receptor beta chains listed next were all sequenced from one sample in a study of shared clonotypes between healthy human individuals. Naive CD8 cells were CD45RO-negative, positively selected for CCR7, excluding terminally differentiated effector memory CD45RA+ cells. Clones were sequenced by immunoSEQ multiplex PCR, and TCRdb holds only the in-frame ones, with some missing. The sample gives about 2.1 million clones, 85% to 95% of which show up once; over 1.5% is in the top ten. Specimen: naive CD8+ T cells from PBMCs. All receptors come from a man between 18 and 29 years old in good health. Some clones in this sample may be carry-over from other donors' samples.

V is TRBV28 and J is TRBJ1-1, with no clear D. Germline lookup yields CDR1 MDHEN and CDR2 SYDVKM. The CDR3 covers 14 residues. V gave up 3 bases and J gave up 0 bases, with 8 bases separating them. CDR3 in DNA: TGTGCCAGCAGTTTCCCCAGTATGAACACTGAAGCTTTCTTT. Its protein is CASSFPSMNTEAFF.

The chain combines TRBV7-8 with TRBJ2-4, with TRBD1 matching over 8 bases. This CDR3 contains 14 residues. Trimming removed 5 bases from V and 7 bases from J; junction bases left unmatched: 7. Germline loops: CDR1 SGHVS, CDR2 FQNEAQ. CDR3 nucleotides: TGTGCCAGCAGCCCCCGGACAGGGTTGAACATTCAGTACTTC. It is translated as CASSPRTGLNIQYF.

This sequence joins TRBV6-4 and TRBJ2-7; D is ambiguous. Germline V gene lookup returns CDR1 MRHNA and CDR2 SNTAGT. This CDR3 comprises 11 residues. Trimming removed 8 bases at V and 2 bases at J, with 7 bases between. In nucleotides, the CDR3 is TGTGCCAGCCCTAGGCCCTACGAGCAGTACTTC. It encodes CASPRPYEQYF.

The chain recombines TRBV10-3 with TRBJ1-3; no clear D. Germline V gene data show CDR1 as ENHRY and CDR2 as SYGVKD. The V end lost 5 bases, the J end lost 3 bases, and 8 bases lay between the germline ends. The CDR3 spans 13 residues. The CDR3 loop reads CAISTGFGNTIYF. CDR3 coding DNA: TGTGCCATCAGTACTGGGTTTGGAAACACCATATATTTT.

V and J are TRBV7-7 and TRBJ2-5, with 8 bases that match TRBD1. The CDR3 is made up of 15 amino acids. Germline V gene sequence: CDR1 SSHAT, CDR2 FNYEAQ (reference sequence). With 5 bases clipped from V and 1 base from J, the junction kept 6 bases outside the gene matches. The CDR3 DNA sequence: TGTGCCAGCAGCCCACGACAGGGGATCCAAGAGACCCAGTACTTC. Protein product: CASSPRQGIQETQYF.

The rearrangement uses TRBV7-3 and TRBJ2-1; 8 bases agree with TRBD1. There are 13 residues in the CDR3. Germline CDR1 and CDR2: SGHTA and FQGTGA. Trimming removed 3 bases from V and 5 bases from J; junction bases left unmatched: 0. The CDR3 region is CASSLDRDNEQFF. In nucleotides, the CDR3 is TGTGCCAGCAGCTTGGACAGGGACAATGAGCAGTTCTTC.

V and J are TRBV27 and TRBJ2-2; D is ambiguous. Germline V gene data show CDR1 as MNHEY and CDR2 as SMNVEV (reference sequence). The ends were cut back, 6 bases at V and 1 base at J, with 9 bases in the middle. This CDR3 has 14 amino acids. The CDR3 here is CASSMARNTGELFF. The CDR3, as DNA: TGTGCCAGCAGCATGGCCAGGAACACCGGGGAGCTGTTTTTT.

V usage is TRBV6-6 and J usage is TRBJ2-1; 8 positions agree with TRBD2. V was clipped by 8 bases and J by 3 bases; unmatched bases: 3. The CDR3 sequence is 13 residues long. Germline V lookup: CDR1 MNHNY, CDR2 SVGAGI (reference sequence). CDR3 sequence (DNA): TGTGCCAGCCGGGAGGGTGTCTACAATGAGCAGTTCTTC. Its translation: CASREGVYNEQFF.

The chain combines TRBV29-1 with TRBJ2-7, with TRBD1 identical over 7 bases. Per germline, CDR1 SQVTM and CDR2 ANQGSEA. This CDR3 contains 13 residues. The V segment lost 3 bases and the J segment 7 bases; nucleotides outside the gene matches: 9. CDR3 sequence (DNA): TGCAGCGTTGAGACAGGGAGAGTGAGGGAGCAGTACTTC. Protein: CSVETGRVREQYF.

The rearrangement joins TRBV5-1 to TRBJ2-1; 9 nucleotides match TRBD1. Germline CDR1 SGHRS, CDR2 YFSETQ. The CDR3 covers 14 residues. Trimming removed 5 bases from V and 5 bases from J; junction bases left unmatched: 5. CDR3 sequence: CASRGRDRDNEQFF. The CDR3 nucleotides read TGCGCCAGCAGGGGCCGGGACAGGGACAATGAGCAGTTCTTC. Together with reference TRBV5-1 and TRBJ2-1, the CDR3 gives the full variable domain: KAGVTQTPRYLIKTRGQQVTLSCSPISGHRSVSWYQQTPGQGLQFLFEYFSETQRNKGNFPGRFSGRQFSNSRSEMNVSTLELGDSALYLCASRGRDRDNEQFFGPGTRLTVL.

The rearrangement uses TRBV14 and TRBJ1-3; D uncertain. The germline V gene has CDR1 SGHDN and CDR2 FVKESK. The CDR3 has 16 residues. Trimming removed 4 bases from V and 0 bases from J, with 13 bases in between. CDR3 in DNA: TGTGCCAGCAGCCTCCGGGTGGCTCACTCTGGAAACACCATATATTTT. It yields the protein CASSLRVAHSGNTIYF.

The J gene is TRBJ2-2, the V gene TRBV6-6, with a tentative D call TRBD2 (6 bases). Germline V gene sequence: CDR1 MNHNY, CDR2 SVGAGI (reference sequence). The CDR3 contains 16 residues. V was clipped by 6 bases and J by 7 bases, with 21 bases between them. The CDR3, as DNA: TGTGCCAGCAGCGCCGGAGGAGGGGCCTACGGCGGGGAGCTGTTTTTT. Protein product: CASSAGGGAYGGELFF.

The CDR3 DNA sequence: TGTGCCAGAAATCCTTACCGCCTGGGACAGGAACTTCCCTACGAGCAGTACTTC. It is translated as CARNPYRLGQELPYEQYF. The chain recombines TRBV6-9 with TRBJ2-7, with 8 bases identical to TRBD1. The CDR3 length is 18 residues. The V segment lost 9 bases and the J segment 2 bases; nucleotides outside the gene matches: 21. CDR1 is MNHGY, CDR2 SVAAGI, per germline.

The chain recombines TRBV9 with TRBJ2-5; D is uncertain. The CDR3 loop spans 17 amino acids. The ends were cut back, 3 bases at V and 5 bases at J, with 23 bases in the middle. CDR1 and CDR2 (germline): SGDLS, YYNGEE. The CDR3 DNA reads as TGTGCCAGCAGCGCCCCGTCCGAGGTGCTTGTACGGGAGACCCAGTACTTC. Translation gives CASSAPSEVLVRETQYF.

This chain connects TRBV4-3 to TRBJ1-2, with unresolved D. Germline values: CDR1 LGHNA, CDR2 YSLEER. Trimming shortened V by 3 bases and J by 0 bases, and 14 bases separated the two germline ends. The length of the CDR3 is 16 residues. The DNA for the CDR3 is TGCGCCAGCAGCCAGGGAGCGTCCCAGACTAACTATGGCTACACCTTC. Translating it yields CASSQGASQTNYGYTF.

On this clone: This specimen includes other DNA sequences encoding the same CDR3. V and J are TRBV11-2 and TRBJ2-1, with 7 bases that match TRBD2. CDR3 length equals 15 residues. Germline trimming cut 1 base from V and 6 bases from J; bases unmatched to any gene: 6. Germline V CDR1 and CDR2: SGHAT, FQNNGV. CDR3 sequence reads: CASSLGAGVSNEQFF. The CDR3 DNA is TGTGCCAGCAGCTTAGGGGCGGGAGTCTCCAATGAGCAGTTCTTC.

The chain recombines TRBV27 with TRBJ2-7, with TRBD1 matching 9 bases. Germline CDR1 MNHEY, CDR2 SMNVEV (reference sequence). The CDR3 spans 12 residues. V trimming: 6 bases; J trimming: 6 bases; junction bases outside the gene matches: 3. Here the CDR3 DNA reads TGTGCCAGCAGCGGACAGGGGAGCGAGCAGTACTTC. Translating gives CASSGQGSEQYF.

A word on this clone: At the DNA level, this CDR3 is encoded by other sequences in the same sample as well. V usage is TRBV29-1 and J usage is TRBJ1-2; a possible D gene is TRBD1 (6 bases). The CDR3 length is 11 residues. CDR1 is SQVTM, CDR2 ANQGSEA, per germline. The V and J ends lost 7 bases and 4 bases respectively, with 10 bases between them. CDR3 nucleotides: TGCAGCGCTCGGACAGTCTATGGCTACACCTTC. As protein: CSARTVYGYTF. Full variable domain (rest looked up from reference TRBV29-1 and TRBJ1-2): SAVISQKPSRDICQRGTSLTIQCQVDSQVTMMFWYRQQPGQSLTLIATANQGSEATYESGFVIDKFPISRPNLTFSTLTVSNMSPEDSSIYLCSARTVYGYTFGSGTRLTVV.

This clone was detected once. V and J are TRBV15 and TRBJ2-1; 9 bases fit TRBD1. Germline CDR1 and CDR2: LNHNV and YYDKDF (reference sequence). The V gene end was trimmed by 0 bases and the J gene end by 5 bases; junction bases not matched to a gene: 5. CDR3 length: 16 amino acids. The CDR3 is CATSREGTGSHNEQFF. In DNA, the CDR3 is TGTGCCACCAGCAGAGAGGGGACAGGGTCCCACAATGAGCAGTTCTTC.

V is TRBV27 and J is TRBJ2-1; 8 bases are a match to TRBD2. This CDR3 region has 16 residues. Trimming took 3 bases from V and 0 from J; bases not matched to a gene: 4. Germline loops: CDR1 MNHEY, CDR2 SMNVEV (reference sequence). CDR3 coding DNA: TGTGCCAGCAGTTTCGGTCTAGCGGGCTCCTACAATGAGCAGTTCTTC. Protein: CASSFGLAGSYNEQFF.

The gene calls are TRBV28 and TRBJ1-3; a weak D match, TRBD1 (5 bases). The CDR3 loop spans 14 amino acids. Germline V lookup: CDR1 MDHEN, CDR2 SYDVKM. The CDR3 reads CAAARESPGNTIYF. The CDR3 bases are TGTGCGGCAGCCAGGGAGAGTCCTGGAAACACCATATATTTT.

V and J are TRBV7-9 and TRBJ2-7; D might be TRBD1 (5 bases). Deletions cut 1 base from V and 0 bases from J, with 10 bases between. Germline V gives CDR1 SEHNR, CDR2 FQNEAQ (reference sequence). This CDR3 contains 15 residues. The CDR3 bases are TGTGCCAGCAGCTTAGGGTGGGGCTACTCCTACGAGCAGTACTTC. Translating it yields CASSLGWGYSYEQYF. Full variable domain (remainder filled in from reference TRBV7-9 and TRBJ2-7): DTGVSQNPRHKITKRGQNVTFRCDPISEHNRLYWYRQTLGQGPEFLTYFQNEAQLEKSRLLSDRFSAERPKGSFSTLEIQRTEQGDSAMYLCASSLGWGYSYEQYFGPGTRLTVT.

CDR3 in amino acids: CAISDSRDTYNEQFF. DNA for the CDR3: TGTGCCATCAGCGATTCCCGGGACACATACAATGAGCAGTTCTTC. The chain links TRBV10-3 to TRBJ2-1; D is possibly TRBD1 (6 bases). Trimming removed 6 bases from V and 4 bases from J, with 16 bases in between. Germline assignment: CDR1 ENHRY and CDR2 SYGVKD. The CDR3 runs to 15 residues.

The chain employs TRBV7-9 and TRBJ1-1, with D perhaps TRBD1 (5 bases). The CDR3 is made up of 14 amino acids. V was shortened by 5 bases and J by 1 base, with 11 bases between the two germline ends. The V gene's germline CDR1 is SEHNR and CDR2 FQNEAQ (reference sequence). The CDR3 loop reads CASSPPGRNTEAFF. CDR3 nucleotide sequence: TGTGCCAGCAGCCCCCCGGGACGGAACACTGAAGCTTTCTTT.

CDR3 residues: CASSQGHASGRSYNEQFF. The CDR3 nucleotides are TGCGCCAGCAGCCAAGGCCACGCTAGCGGGAGATCCTACAATGAGCAGTTCTTC. The genes are TRBV4-1 and TRBJ2-1; 10 bases are a match to TRBD2. The trim removed 1 base at V and 1 base at J, leaving 7 bases unmatched. CDR1 and CDR2 (germline): MGHRA, YSYEKL. CDR3 size: 18 residues.

The rearrangement uses TRBV6-5 and TRBJ1-1, with D unresolved. The CDR3 loop spans 9 amino acids. V shed 5 bases and J shed 7 bases, with 2 bases lying between them. CDR1 is MNHEY and CDR2 is SVGAGI in the germline V gene. CDR3 region: CASSDEAFF. The CDR3 DNA is TGTGCCAGCAGTGATGAAGCTTTCTTT.

This chain uses TRBV7-9 with TRBJ2-7; a possible D gene is TRBD2 (6 bases). The CDR3 length is 15 residues. The germline CDR1 and CDR2 sequences are SEHNR and FQNEAQ (reference sequence). Trimming removed 5 bases at V and 7 bases at J, with 21 bases between. The chain's CDR3 is CASSARDPPGEEQYF. DNA for the CDR3: TGTGCCAGCAGCGCCCGGGACCCACCGGGAGAGGAGCAGTACTTC.

This chain connects TRBV27 to TRBJ2-2; a weak D match, TRBD1 (7 bases). The CDR3 extends over 17 amino acids. V dropped 5 bases and J dropped 1 base, with 17 bases sitting between them. Germline V gene data show CDR1 as MNHEY and CDR2 as SMNVEV (reference sequence). Here the CDR3 reads CASSGGTAIMNTGELFF. DNA for the CDR3: TGTGCCAGCAGTGGGGGGACAGCAATTATGAACACCGGGGAGCTGTTTTTT.

The CDR3 reads CASSPSLADSYNEQFF. CDR3 nucleotide sequence: TGTGCCAGCAGCCCGTCACTAGCGGACTCCTACAATGAGCAGTTCTTC. The gene calls are TRBV7-9 and TRBJ2-1; 8 bases agree with TRBD2. The J segment lost 0 bases and the V segment lost 5 bases, leaving 6 bases of the junction unmatched. This CDR3 has 16 amino acids. CDR1 SEHNR and CDR2 FQNEAQ come from the germline V gene (reference sequence).

V and J are TRBV19 and TRBJ2-7; TRBD1 agrees at 7 bases. The CDR3 extends over 15 amino acids. V gave up 5 bases and J gave up 3 bases; unmatched junction bases: 10. CDR1 is LNHDA, CDR2 SQIVND, per germline (reference sequence). The chain's CDR3 is CASSYNRGVFYEQYF. The DNA of the CDR3 is TGTGCCAGTAGTTATAACAGGGGAGTCTTCTACGAGCAGTACTTC.